These T cell receptor beta chains were read from a single sample in a study of blood T cell repertoires in COVID-19. Measured with immunoSEQ multiplex PCR; TCRdb has only the in-frame clones, and not every one. Here the sample spans approximately 320,000 clones, roughly 85% being singletons. The specimen sequenced was peripheral blood. The receptor source for this set is a human donor in a cohort sampled during active COVID-19. CDR3s include the opening cysteine and the closing phenylalanine or tryptophan. D genes are given only for firm matches. Clone size is not always given. Where it is, it says once, few, many or a class for expanded clones.

V gene	CDR3 length	D gene	clone size	J gene	CDR3 protein	CDR3 DNA
TRBV19	11	NA	NA	TRBJ1-1	CASSRRGEAFF	TGTGCCAGTAGTAGAAGAGGTGAAGCTTTCTTT
TRBV7-3	13	NA	NA	TRBJ1-1	CASSLGQFGEAFF	TGTGCCAGCAGCTTAGGACAGTTCGGTGAAGCTTTCTTT
TRBV5-1	14	TRBD1	NA	TRBJ2-7	CASSLEQGAIEQYF	TGCGCCAGCAGCTTGGAGCAGGGGGCTATCGAGCAGTACTTC
TRBV30	11	NA	NA	TRBJ1-1	CAWSVGVIAFF	TGTGCCTGGAGTGTCGGGGTTATCGCTTTCTTT
TRBV19	14	NA	NA	TRBJ2-3	CASSIDPVTDTQYF	TGTGCCAGTAGTATAGACCCGGTCACAGATACGCAGTATTTT
TRBV10-2	16	NA	once	TRBJ2-1	CASNLTTGSSYNEQFF	TGCGCCAGCAACCTTACGACGGGAAGCTCCTACAATGAGCAGTTCTTC
TRBV18	16	NA	NA	TRBJ1-2	CASSPFGDPGAYGYTF	TGTGCCAGCTCACCATTCGGGGACCCGGGAGCCTATGGCTACACCTTC
TRBV25-1	16	NA	once	TRBJ1-6	CASSESGGFPNSPLHF	TGTGCCAGCAGTGAATCGGGGGGGTTTCCTAATTCACCCCTCCACTTT
TRBV7-6	15	TRBD1	NA	TRBJ2-1	CASSLAGQPYNEQFF	TGTGCCAGCAGCTTAGCGGGACAGCCCTACAATGAGCAGTTCTTC
TRBV27	16	NA	NA	TRBJ1-4	CASSLSGGITNEKLFF	TGTGCCAGCAGTTTATCTGGGGGCATAACTAATGAAAAACTGTTTTTT
TRBV24-1	14	NA	NA	TRBJ1-3	CATSDPGSGNTIYF	TGTGCCACCAGTGACCCCGGGTCTGGAAACACCATATATTTT
TRBV5-6	15	TRBD1	NA	TRBJ1-1	CASSRTGGVNTEAFF	TGTGCCAGCAGTCGGACAGGGGGCGTGAACACTGAAGCTTTCTTT
TRBV10-3	11	NA	NA	TRBJ1-1	CAIGPGTEAFF	TGTGCCATCGGTCCAGGGACAGAAGCTTTCTTT